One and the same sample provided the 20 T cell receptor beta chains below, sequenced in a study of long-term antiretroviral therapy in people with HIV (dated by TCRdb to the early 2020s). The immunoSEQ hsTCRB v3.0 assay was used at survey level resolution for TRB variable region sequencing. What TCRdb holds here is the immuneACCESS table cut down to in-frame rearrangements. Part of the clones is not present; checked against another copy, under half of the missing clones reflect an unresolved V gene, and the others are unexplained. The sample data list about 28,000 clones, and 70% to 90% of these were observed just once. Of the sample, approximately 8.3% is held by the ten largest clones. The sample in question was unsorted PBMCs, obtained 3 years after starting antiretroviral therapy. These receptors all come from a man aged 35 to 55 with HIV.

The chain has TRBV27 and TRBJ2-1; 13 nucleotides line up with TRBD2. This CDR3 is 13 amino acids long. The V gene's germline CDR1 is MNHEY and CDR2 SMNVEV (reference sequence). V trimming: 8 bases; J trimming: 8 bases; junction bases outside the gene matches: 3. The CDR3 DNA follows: TGTGCCAGCGGACTAGCGGGAGATTATGAGCAGTTCTTC. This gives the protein CASGLAGDYEQFF.

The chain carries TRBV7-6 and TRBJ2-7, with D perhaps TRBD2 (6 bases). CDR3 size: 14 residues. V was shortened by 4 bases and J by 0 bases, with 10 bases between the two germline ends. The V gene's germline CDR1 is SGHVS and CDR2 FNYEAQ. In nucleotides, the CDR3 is TGTGCCAGCAGCTCGGACGGGAGCTCCTACGAGCAGTACTTC. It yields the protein CASSSDGSSYEQYF.

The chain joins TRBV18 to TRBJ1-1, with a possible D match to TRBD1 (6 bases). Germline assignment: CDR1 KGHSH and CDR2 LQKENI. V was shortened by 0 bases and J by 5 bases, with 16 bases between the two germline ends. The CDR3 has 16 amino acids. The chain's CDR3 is CASSPPDRTLGTEAFF. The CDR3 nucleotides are TGTGCCAGCTCACCACCCGACAGGACCCTGGGGACTGAAGCTTTCTTT. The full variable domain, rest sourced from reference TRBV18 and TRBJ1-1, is NAGVMQNPRHLVRRRGQEARLRCSPMKGHSHVYWYRQLPEEGLKFMVYLQKENIIDESGMPKERFSAEFPKEGPSILRIQQVVRGDSAAYFCASSPPDRTLGTEAFFGQGTRLTVV.

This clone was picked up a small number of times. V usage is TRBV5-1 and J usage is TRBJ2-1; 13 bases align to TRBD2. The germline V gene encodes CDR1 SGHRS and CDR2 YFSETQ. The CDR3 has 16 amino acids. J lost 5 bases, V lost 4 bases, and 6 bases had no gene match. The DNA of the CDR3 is TGCGCCAGCAGCCTTACGACTAGCGGGAGGAACAATGAGCAGTTCTTC. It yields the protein CASSLTTSGRNNEQFF.

CDR3 loop: CASSLSGGLSTDTQYF. The CDR3 nucleotides read TGTGCCAGCAGCTTATCCGGGGGACTCAGCACAGATACGCAGTATTTT. The V gene is TRBV7-9, the J gene TRBJ2-3; D is possibly TRBD2 (6 bases). The CDR3 has 16 amino acids. Germline-derived CDR1 and CDR2 are SEHNR and FQNEAQ (reference sequence). V lost 2 bases to trimming and J lost 0 bases, with 12 bases between them.

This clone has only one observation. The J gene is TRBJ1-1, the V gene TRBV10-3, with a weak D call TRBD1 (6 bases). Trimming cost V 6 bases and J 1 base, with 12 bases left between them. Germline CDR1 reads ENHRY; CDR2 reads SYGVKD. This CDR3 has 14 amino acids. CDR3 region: CAIRMIQGNTEAFF. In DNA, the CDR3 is TGTGCCATCAGGATGATACAGGGGAACACTGAAGCTTTCTTT.

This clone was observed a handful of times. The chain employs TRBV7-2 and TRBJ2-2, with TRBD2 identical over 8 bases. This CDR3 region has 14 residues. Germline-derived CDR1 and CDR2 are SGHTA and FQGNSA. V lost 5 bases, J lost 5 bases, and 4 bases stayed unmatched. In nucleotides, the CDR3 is TGTGCCAGCAGCCGTACGGGAGGGACCGGGGAGCTGTTTTTT. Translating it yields CASSRTGGTGELFF.

As DNA, the CDR3 is TGTGCCAGCAGCCCCACTCGAGAGCGGGTAGGGGATACGCAGTATTTT. This gives the protein CASSPTRERVGDTQYF. The gene calls are TRBV5-6 and TRBJ2-3; the D gene is possibly TRBD2 (6 bases). Between the trimmed V and J ends, which lost 4 bases and 6 bases, there was a span of 21 bases. CDR3 size: 16 residues. The germline CDR1 and CDR2 sequences are SGHDT and YYEEEE. The whole variable domain, remainder taken from reference TRBV5-6 and TRBJ2-3, is DAGVTQSPTHLIKTRGQQVTLRCSPKSGHDTVSWYQQALGQGPQFIFQYYEEEERQRGNFPDRFSGHQFPNYSSELNVNALLLGDSALYLCASSPTRERVGDTQYFGPGTRLTVL.

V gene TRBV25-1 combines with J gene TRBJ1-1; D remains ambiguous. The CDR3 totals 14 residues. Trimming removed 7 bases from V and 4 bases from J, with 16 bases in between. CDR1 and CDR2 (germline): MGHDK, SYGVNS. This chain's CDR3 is CASNGNGWGTEAFF. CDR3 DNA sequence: TGTGCCAGCAATGGCAACGGGTGGGGCACTGAAGCTTTCTTT.

The CDR3 region is CASSTTSGSSGANVLTF. The CDR3, as DNA: TGTGCCAGTAGCACGACTAGCGGGAGCTCTGGGGCCAACGTCCTGACTTTC. The chain employs TRBV19 and TRBJ2-6, with 12 bases identical to TRBD2. V trimming: 6 bases; J trimming: 0 bases; junction bases outside the gene matches: 3. The CDR3 is made up of 17 amino acids. CDR1 is LNHDA, CDR2 SQIVND, per germline (reference sequence).

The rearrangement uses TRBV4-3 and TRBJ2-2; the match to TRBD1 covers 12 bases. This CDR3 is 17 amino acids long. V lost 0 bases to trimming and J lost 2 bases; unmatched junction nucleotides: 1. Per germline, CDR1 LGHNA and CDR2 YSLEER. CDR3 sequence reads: CASSQEGTGGNTGELFF. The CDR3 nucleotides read TGCGCCAGCAGCCAAGAAGGGACAGGGGGCAACACCGGGGAGCTGTTTTTT.

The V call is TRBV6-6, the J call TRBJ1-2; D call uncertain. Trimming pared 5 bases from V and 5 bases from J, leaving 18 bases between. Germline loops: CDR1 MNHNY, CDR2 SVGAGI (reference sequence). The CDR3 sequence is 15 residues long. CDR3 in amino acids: CASSSLPEVRYGYTF. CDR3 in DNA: TGTGCCAGCAGTAGCCTTCCCGAAGTCCGATATGGCTACACCTTC.

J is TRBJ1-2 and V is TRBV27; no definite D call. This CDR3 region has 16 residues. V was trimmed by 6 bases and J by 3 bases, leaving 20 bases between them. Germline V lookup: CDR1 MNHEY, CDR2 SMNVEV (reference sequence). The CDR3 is CASSPLVQKTHYGYTF. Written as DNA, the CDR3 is TGTGCCAGCAGCCCCTTAGTTCAGAAGACGCACTATGGCTACACCTTC.

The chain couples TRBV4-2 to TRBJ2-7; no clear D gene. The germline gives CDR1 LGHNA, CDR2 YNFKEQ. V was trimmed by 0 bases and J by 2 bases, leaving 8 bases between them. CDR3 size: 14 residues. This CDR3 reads CASSQEFDAYEQYF. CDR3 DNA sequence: TGTGCCAGCAGCCAAGAGTTCGATGCCTACGAGCAGTACTTC.

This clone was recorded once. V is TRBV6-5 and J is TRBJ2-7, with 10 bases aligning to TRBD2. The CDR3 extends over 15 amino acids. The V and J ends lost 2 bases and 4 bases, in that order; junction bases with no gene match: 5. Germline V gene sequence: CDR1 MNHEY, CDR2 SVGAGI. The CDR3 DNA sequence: TGTGCCAGCAGTTACGCCTCTAGCGGGAGTTACGAGCAGTACTTC. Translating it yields CASSYASSGSYEQYF.

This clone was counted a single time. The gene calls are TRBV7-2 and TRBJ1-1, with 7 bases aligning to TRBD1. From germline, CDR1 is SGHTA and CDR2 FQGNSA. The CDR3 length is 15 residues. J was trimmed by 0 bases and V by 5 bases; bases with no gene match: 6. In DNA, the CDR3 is TGTGCCAGCAGCCCCCAGGGGGGGTTGAACACTGAAGCTTTCTTT. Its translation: CASSPQGGLNTEAFF.

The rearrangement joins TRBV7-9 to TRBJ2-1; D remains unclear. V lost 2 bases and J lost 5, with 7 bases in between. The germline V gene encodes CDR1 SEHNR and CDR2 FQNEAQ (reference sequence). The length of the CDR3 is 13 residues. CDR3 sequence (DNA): TGTGCCAGCAGCTTATCAGGAAACAATGAGCAGTTCTTC. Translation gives CASSLSGNNEQFF.

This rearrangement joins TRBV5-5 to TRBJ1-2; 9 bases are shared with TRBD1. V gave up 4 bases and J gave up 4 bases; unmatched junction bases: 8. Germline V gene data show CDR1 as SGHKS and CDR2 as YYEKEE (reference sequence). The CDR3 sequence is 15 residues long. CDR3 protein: CASSALGQGPYGYTF. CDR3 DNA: TGTGCCAGCAGCGCGCTGGGACAGGGACCCTATGGCTACACCTTC. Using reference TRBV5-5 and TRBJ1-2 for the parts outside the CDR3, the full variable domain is DAGVTQSPTHLIKTRGQQVTLRCSPISGHKSVSWYQQVLGQGPQFIFQYYEKEERGRGNFPDRFSARQFPNYSSELNVNALLLGDSALYLCASSALGQGPYGYTFGSGTRLTVV.

DNA of the CDR3: TGTGCCAGCACCCCCCTAGGGGGACAGTTATACGAGCAGTACTTC. Its translation: CASTPLGGQLYEQYF. V gene TRBV27 combines with J gene TRBJ2-7; 7 bases align to TRBD1. The germline V gene encodes CDR1 MNHEY and CDR2 SMNVEV (reference sequence). The CDR3 spans 15 residues. The J segment lost 4 bases and the V segment lost 7 bases, leaving 13 bases of the junction unmatched.

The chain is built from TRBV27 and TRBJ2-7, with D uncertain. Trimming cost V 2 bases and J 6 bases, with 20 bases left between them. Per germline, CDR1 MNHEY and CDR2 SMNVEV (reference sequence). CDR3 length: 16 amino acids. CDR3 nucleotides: TGTGCCAGCAGTTTAATCCGTCGCGCGGCAGCTAGCGAGCAGTACTTC. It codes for CASSLIRRAAASEQYF.